The sequence of this T cell receptor (beta chain) was determined in a study of cytomegalovirus exposure and HLA in healthy donors. The CDR3 is made up of 14 amino acids. CDR1 is SGHNT, CDR2 YYREEE, per germline (reference sequence). J was trimmed by 1 base and V by 3 bases; bases with no gene match: 2. 13 Jbeta primers and 60 Vbeta primers were used for the PCR. As processed by the authors: An analysis performed later counted roughly 80 million unique TCR beta chains (roughly 10 million of them shared). Sequencing was performed with immunoSEQ multiplex PCR; in TCRdb, only in-frame clones are kept and a portion is missing. V, J and clone size are taken as reported in that table, and D and trimming were inferred from the DNA itself. The repertoire has roughly 240,000 clones, around 84% of them found once; the top ten carry roughly 0.26%.

The clonotype comes from a girl aged 2 to 9 in good health and CMV-seronegative. The chain carries TRBV5-4 and TRBJ2-5, with 8 bases aligning to TRBD2. Sequencing was done on a sample of PBMCs. In DNA, the CDR3 is TGTGCCAGCAGCTACACTAGCGGCCAAGAGACCCAGTACTTC. Translated, it gives CASSYTSGQETQYF.